The rows below give T cell receptor beta chains drawn from one sample of a study of blood T cells in healthy people across ages. TCRdb redid the calling of the 5' RACE reads with MiXCR, one entry per CDR3 protein. Here the sample spans fewer than 2,000,000 distinct CDR3 sequences, about 39% being singletons. Sequenced input: blood. The origin of the receptors is a human donor in good health. Both conserved end residues are part of each CDR3. The order of the fields is J gene, clone size, V gene, D gene, CDR3 DNA, CDR3 protein. A D gene is named only where the DNA matches it firmly. Where a row states a size, it is once, few, many or the class of an expanded clone; other rows omit it.

TRBJ1-5,few,TRBV5-1,.,TGCGCCAGCAGCTTGGATGGCAGGGGTGGCAATCAGCCCCAGCATTTT,CASSLDGRGGNQPQHF
TRBJ1-4,few,TRBV10-3,.,TGTGCCATCAGCCGAGGGCTCTCTAATGAAAAACTGTTTTTT,CAISRGLSNEKLFF
TRBJ2-1,few,TRBV20-1,TRBD2,TGCAGTGCTTCCCATTTGCGGGGGGGATACAATGAGCAGTTCTTC,CSASHLRGGYNEQFF
TRBJ1-5,few,TRBV28,.,TGTGCCAGCAGTTTAGGCAGAGCCCTTCGGGGGTCCCAGCATTTT,CASSLGRALRGSQHF
TRBJ2-5,many,TRBV29-1,.,TGCAGCGTTCGACCACAGGGAAGCGAGACCCAGTACTTC,CSVRPQGSETQYF
TRBJ1-1,.,TRBV10-3,TRBD1,TGTGCCATCAGCGCAGGGGGGTTTGAAGCTTTCTTT,CAISAGGFEAFF
TRBJ1-2,.,TRBV15,.,TGTGCCACCAGCAGAGCCGGGGGGGGCCGGTATGGCTACACCTTC,CATSRAGGGRYGYTF
TRBJ2-1,.,TRBV6-1,.,TGTGCCAGCAGTTCCTACCGGGACACCGGTTACGAGCAGTTCTTC,CASSSYRDTGYEQFF
TRBJ2-4,.,TRBV4-1,.,TGCGCCAGCAGCCAAGAAGTCGGGGCTAAAAGTCTGGGGGAGCAGTACTTC,CASSQEVGAKSLGEQYF
TRBJ2-5,.,TRBV5-1,TRBD2,TGCGCCAGCAGCTTCAATAGCGGGGGGAGCCAAGAGACCCAGTACTTC,CASSFNSGGSQETQYF
TRBJ2-3,many,TRBV29-1,TRBD1,TGCAGCGTTGGGTCGGGACAGCATACGCAGTATTTT,CSVGSGQHTQYF
TRBJ1-4,few,TRBV29-1,TRBD1,TGCAGCGTGACAGGGGGCGCACGGAATGAAAAACTGTTTTTT,CSVTGGARNEKLFF
TRBJ2-1,.,TRBV7-3,.,TGTGCCAGCAGCTGTGCAGCGTACTTATACAATGAGCAGTTCTTC,CASSCAAYLYNEQFF
TRBJ2-1,.,TRBV21-1,.,TGTGCCAGCAGCAAACCGGGACAGTGCAATGAGCAGTTCTTC,CASSKPGQCNEQFF
TRBJ2-7,few,TRBV7-2,TRBD1,TGTGCCAGCAGCTTAGACTCGGACAGGGGTCGGGAGCAGTACTTC,CASSLDSDRGREQYF
TRBJ2-7,.,TRBV9,TRBD1,TGTGCCAGCAGCGTAGCCCCGGACAGGGGGCTCGAGCAGTACTTC,CASSVAPDRGLEQYF
TRBJ2-7,few,TRBV20-1,.,TGCAGTGCTGAGAAAGTTTACGAGCAGTACTTC,CSAEKVYEQYF
TRBJ1-1,.,TRBV29-1,.,TGCAGCGTTGAGGAGGGAGACGGCACTGAAGCTTTCTTT,CSVEEGDGTEAFF
TRBJ2-7,few,TRBV20-1,.,TGCAGTGCTGGGCTTGGAACCTACGAGCAGTACTTC,CSAGLGTYEQYF
TRBJ2-1,few,TRBV6-5,TRBD2,TGTGCCAGCAGAACCTTAGCGGGGGTAGAGCAGTTCTTC,CASRTLAGVEQFF
TRBJ2-3,few,TRBV5-1,.,TGCGCCAGCAGCTTGAGACCGATCACAGATACGCAGTATTTT,CASSLRPITDTQYF
TRBJ2-1,many,TRBV29-1,TRBD1,TGCAGCGTTGAGACGACAGGGATATACAATGAGCAGTTCTTC,CSVETTGIYNEQFF